This T cell receptor (beta chain) came from a study of cytomegalovirus exposure and HLA in healthy donors. Germline V gene sequence: CDR1 MDHEN, CDR2 SYDVKM. V lost 3 bases, J lost 5 bases, and 6 bases stayed unmatched. The CDR3 is made up of 14 amino acids. 60 Vbeta and 13 Jbeta primers were used in PCR. The protocol was immunoSEQ multiplex PCR, while the TCRdb copy is restricted to in-frame clones and leaves out a portion. The table lists around 170,000 clones, approximately 80% of them singletons. The TCR was taken from a woman between 50 and 59 years old in good health and CMV-seropositive. The sample was PBMCs. The rearrangement links TRBV28 to TRBJ1-2, with 7 positions matching TRBD1. This CDR3 is CASSLSGTAYGYTF. CDR3 bases: TGTGCCAGCAGTTTGTCCGGGACAGCTTATGGCTACACCTTC.